This TCR beta chain was sequenced in a study of cytomegalovirus exposure and HLA in healthy donors. The primer mix had 60 Vbeta and 13 Jbeta primers. The protocol was immunoSEQ multiplex PCR, while the TCRdb copy is restricted to in-frame clones and leaves out a portion. The table records about 140,000 clones, approximately 61% of them present only once. The table lists this clone with a few counts. V lost 0 bases to trimming and J lost 2 bases, with 23 bases between them. This CDR3 has 19 residues. CDR1 is GTSNPN and CDR2 is SVGIG in the germline V gene (reference sequence). The material sequenced was PBMCs. The chain has TRBV30 and TRBJ1-5, with D perhaps TRBD1 (5 bases). This TCR was recovered from a human donor in good health. The chain's CDR3 is CAWSVKGREVMGGNQPQHF. The CDR3 nucleotides are TGTGCCTGGAGTGTAAAAGGCAGGGAAGTTATGGGTGGCAATCAGCCCCAGCATTTT.